Below, one T cell receptor beta chain is given with its context. Its antigen is not identified. PCR involved 60 Vbeta and 13 Jbeta primers. Produced via immunoSEQ multiplex PCR; TCRdb's table is partial and in-frame only. This sample has approximately 140,000 clones, with around 78% found just once. This specimen comes from a study of cytomegalovirus exposure and HLA in healthy donors. All donors participated as healthy donors of bone marrow. The study, taken as a whole, reports: In a later analysis, compared with equally common non-associated chains, HLA-associated beta chains were more expanded. Sequences of the TCR beta chain were said to predict the HLA-A and HLA-B alleles of most subjects accurately.

The CDR3 has 15 residues. The J segment lost 4 bases and the V segment lost 0 bases, leaving 6 bases of the junction unmatched. Germline CDR1 and CDR2: SGHRS and YFSETQ. The clonotype originates from a woman between 45 and 60 years old in good health and CMV-seronegative. The sequenced sample consisted of PBMCs. This rearrangement joins TRBV5-1 to TRBJ2-7, with TRBD2 matching over 8 bases. This CDR3 reads CASSLEAGGWYEQYF. The CDR3 nucleotides read TGCGCCAGCAGCTTGGAGGCGGGAGGTTGGTACGAGCAGTACTTC.